These 18 T cell receptor beta chains were sequenced from one sample in a study of shared T cell receptors in the human thymus. Produced via immunoSEQ multiplex PCR; TCRdb's table is partial and in-frame only. Of around 340,000 clones in the sample, 85% to 95% are singletons; the top ten hold 0.015% to 0.02%. The sequencing sample was made of thymocytes. These receptors were obtained from a human donor.

V usage is TRBV7-2 and J usage is TRBJ2-7; the D gene is possibly TRBD2 (6 bases). In germline, CDR1 is SGHTA, CDR2 FQGNSA. With 4 bases removed from V and 5 bases from J, the gap between germline ends came to 12 bases. There are 13 residues in the CDR3. In DNA form, the CDR3 reads TGTGCCAGCAGCTCTTGGGGGGTTCACGAGCAGTACTTC. Amino acids: CASSSWGVHEQYF.

V is TRBV6-1 and J is TRBJ1-2; tentatively, D is TRBD1 (5 bases). The germline CDR1 and CDR2 sequences are MNHNS and SASEGT. The CDR3 loop spans 13 amino acids. Trimming stripped 1 base from V and 6 bases from J, with 9 bases between. The CDR3 loop reads CASSEGGGDGYTF. In DNA, the CDR3 is TGTGCCAGCAGTGAAGGGGGCGGGGATGGCTACACCTTC.

The chain links TRBV6-5 to TRBJ1-1, with D uncertain. This CDR3 comprises 13 residues. The V end was cut by 0 bases, the J end by 3 bases, with 5 bases between. Germline V lookup: CDR1 MNHEY, CDR2 SVGAGI. In DNA, the CDR3 is TGTGCCAGCAGTTACTCAACTTACACTGAAGCTTTCTTT. It codes for CASSYSTYTEAFF.

The chain carries TRBV5-6 and TRBJ2-2; 13 nucleotides match TRBD2. Germline CDR1 is SGHDT and CDR2 is YYEEEE. There are 17 residues in the CDR3. V lost 6 bases and J lost 4; bases outside the gene matches: 9. CDR3 nucleotide sequence: TGTGCCAGCAACAATCGGACTAGCGGGAGAATCACCGGGGAGCTGTTTTTT. Its translation is CASNNRTSGRITGELFF.

The chain links TRBV19 to TRBJ1-4; D remains ambiguous. This CDR3 contains 15 residues. The V and J ends lost 7 bases and 10 bases respectively, with 22 bases between them. The germline V gene encodes CDR1 LNHDA and CDR2 SQIVND (reference sequence). In DNA form, the CDR3 reads TGTGCCAGTACTGTGAGGGCCCCCGCAGTGGTAAAACTGTTTTTT. Amino acid sequence: CASTVRAPAVVKLFF.

DNA for the CDR3: TGTGCCAGCAGCCAAAGGACAGGGGGCATCCACAATGAGCAGTTCTTC. Residues: CASSQRTGGIHNEQFF. J is TRBJ2-1 and V is TRBV14, with TRBD1 identical over 11 bases. Losses at the gene ends were 2 bases for V and 5 bases for J; bases not matched to a gene: 5. The CDR3 is 16 residues long. Germline values: CDR1 SGHDN, CDR2 FVKESK.

This chain uses TRBV7-2 with TRBJ1-2, with D perhaps matching TRBD1 (5 bases). The CDR3 runs 19 residues. V dropped 5 bases and J dropped 4 bases, with 29 bases sitting between them. Per the germline V gene, CDR1 is SGHTA and CDR2 is FQGNSA. CDR3 in DNA: TGTGCCAGCAGCCAAATAAAGACTGCAGGCGTAACAGGTGCCTATGGCTACACCTTC. Its protein product is CASSQIKTAGVTGAYGYTF. Variable domain in full (rest from reference TRBV7-2 and TRBJ1-2): GAGVSQSPSNKVTEKGKDVELRCDPISGHTALYWYRQSLGQGLEFLIYFQGNSAPDKSGLPSDRFSAERTGGSVSTLTIQRTQQEDSAVYLCASSQIKTAGVTGAYGYTFGSGTRLTVV.

This chain connects TRBV28 to TRBJ2-7, with TRBD2 matching 12 bases. The length of the CDR3 is 16 residues. V lost 3 bases and J lost 6; bases outside the gene matches: 9. Per germline, CDR1 MDHEN and CDR2 SYDVKM. CDR3 residues: CASSFRLAGGPVEQYF. The CDR3 DNA sequence: TGTGCCAGCAGTTTCCGGCTAGCGGGAGGGCCGGTCGAGCAGTACTTC. Full variable domain (rest looked up from reference TRBV28 and TRBJ2-7): DVKVTQSSRYLVKRTGEKVFLECVQDMDHENMFWYRQDPGLGLRLIYFSYDVKMKEKGDIPEGYSVSREKKERFSLILESASTNQTSMYLCASSFRLAGGPVEQYFGPGTRLTVT.

The chain recombines TRBV9 with TRBJ2-3; 8 nucleotides match TRBD1. CDR3 length: 15 residues. Looked up from germline, CDR1 is SGDLS and CDR2 is YYNGEE. V lost 0 bases, J lost 3 bases, and 3 bases stayed unmatched. The CDR3 protein is CASSVERQGTDTQYF. The CDR3 DNA reads TGTGCCAGCAGCGTAGAGAGACAGGGGACAGATACGCAGTATTTT. The full variable domain, its missing parts supplied by reference TRBV9 and TRBJ2-3, is DSGVTQTPKHLITATGQRVTLRCSPRSGDLSVYWYQQSLDQGLQFLIQYYNGEERAKGNILERFSAQQFPDLHSELNLSSLELGDSALYFCASSVERQGTDTQYFGPGTRLTVL.

The V call is TRBV27, the J call TRBJ1-5; D not resolved. The CDR3 has 17 amino acids. CDR1 is MNHEY, CDR2 SMNVEV, per germline (reference sequence). V was pared by 6 bases and J by 6 bases, with 24 bases between. CDR3 DNA: TGTGCCAGCAGAGATGGTGACGACGGATTAGCGAGTCAGCCCCAGCATTTT. This translates into CASRDGDDGLASQPQHF.

The gene calls are TRBV30 and TRBJ1-2; 7 bases agree with TRBD1. Germline CDR1 GTSNPN, CDR2 SVGIG (reference sequence). CDR3 length: 14 amino acids. V dropped 4 bases and J dropped 4; count of bases not matched to a gene: 9. The DNA of the CDR3 is TGTGCCTGGATTCGCAGGGGGACGTTCTATGGCTACACCTTC. Its translation is CAWIRRGTFYGYTF.

J is TRBJ1-4 and V is TRBV20-1, with a tentative D call TRBD1 (5 bases). V was cut by 6 bases and J by 8 bases, with 7 bases left in between. The CDR3 is 10 residues long. The germline gives CDR1 DFQATT, CDR2 SNEGSKA (reference sequence). CDR3 DNA: TGCAGTGCCGGGGGGGAAAAACTGTTTTTT. This codes for CSAGGEKLFF.

The CDR3 nucleotides are TGTGCCAGCAGGCTAGATAGGAGCAATCAGCCCCAGCATTTT. Translating it yields CASRLDRSNQPQHF. This chain connects TRBV27 to TRBJ1-5; D gene uncertain. This CDR3 region has 14 residues. V was clipped by 6 bases and J by 1 base, with 10 bases between them. Germline loops: CDR1 MNHEY, CDR2 SMNVEV (reference sequence).

The chain carries TRBV2 and TRBJ2-3; 13 bases match TRBD2. V gave up 6 bases and J gave up 0 bases; unmatched junction bases: 9. This CDR3 contains 18 residues. Germline loops: CDR1 SNHLY, CDR2 FYNNEI. The CDR3, as DNA: TGTGCCAGCAGGGGACTAGCGGGGTTCTACCGCAGCACAGATACGCAGTATTTT. Protein sequence: CASRGLAGFYRSTDTQYF.

V and J are TRBV14 and TRBJ1-1; possibly TRBD1 for D (6 bases). The V and J ends lost 1 base and 11 bases respectively, with 23 bases between them. The CDR3 runs 16 residues. Germline V CDR1 and CDR2: SGHDN, FVKESK. The CDR3 coding sequence is TGTGCCAGCAGCCAAGGGTCCTCGGACAGCCAAAATTTGGCTTTCTTT. Residues: CASSQGSSDSQNLAFF.

The chain has TRBV7-8 and TRBJ1-2, with TRBD1 matching 8 bases. The CDR3 length is 20 residues. J lost 5 bases, V lost 4 bases, and 24 bases had no gene match. Germline-derived CDR1 and CDR2 are SGHVS and FQNEAQ. The CDR3 reads CASSWTGQGRKVGPRYGYTF. Written as DNA, the CDR3 is TGTGCCAGCAGCTGGACAGGACAGGGAAGAAAAGTCGGGCCAAGGTATGGCTACACCTTC.

The rearrangement joins TRBV5-4 to TRBJ1-3; the D is unclear. Germline CDR1 is SGHNT and CDR2 is YYREEE (reference sequence). Trimming stripped 4 bases from V and 0 bases from J, with 11 bases between. The CDR3 consists of 15 residues. The CDR3 nucleotides are TGTGCCAGCAGCCCGGGTTCCTTCTCTGGAAACACCATATATTTT. Protein sequence: CASSPGSFSGNTIYF.

The gene calls are TRBV5-1 and TRBJ2-6, with 12 bases lining up with TRBD1. The V and J ends lost 6 bases and 2 bases, in that order; junction bases with no gene match: 6. CDR1 SGHRS and CDR2 YFSETQ come from the germline V gene. The CDR3 spans 17 residues. The CDR3, as DNA: TGCGCCAGCACCCCGGGACAGGGGGCGGCTGGGGCCAACGTCCTGACTTTC. It specifies CASTPGQGAAGANVLTF.